One sample yielded the 24 T cell receptor beta chains listed below, sequenced in a study of T cells in Graves' hyperthyroidism and ophthalmopathy. Researchers amplified the TCR beta CDR3 regions from RNA transcripts. Initially, a first-round RT-PCR of the TCR CDR3 employed the HTBI primer set. TCRdb passed the multiplex PCR reads through MiXCR, listing each CDR3 protein once. The sample holds a few hundred thousand distinct CDR3 sequences, roughly 16% seen once. The sequenced material came from blood. The source of these receptors is a middle-aged woman with Graves' ophthalmopathy.

This clonotype was recorded many times. J is TRBJ1-5 and V is TRBV2; D remains unclear. The germline CDR1 and CDR2 sequences are SNHLY and FYNNEI. The V gene lost 6 bases and the J gene lost 1 base, with 10 bases spanning the gap. The CDR3 contains 14 residues. Written as DNA, the CDR3 is TGTGCCAGCAGCGCTTCCACGAGCAATCAGCCCCAGCATTTT. This encodes CASSASTSNQPQHF.

This clonotype was counted ten times or more. This sequence joins TRBV11-2 and TRBJ1-1, with a weak D call TRBD1 (5 bases). Looked up from germline, CDR1 is SGHAT and CDR2 is FQNNGV. The CDR3 length is 13 residues. With 5 bases removed from V and 4 bases from J, the gap between germline ends came to 11 bases. The CDR3 loop reads CASSAGGGTEAFF. The CDR3 nucleotides are TGTGCCAGCAGCGCCGGGGGTGGCACTGAAGCTTTCTTT.

There are many counts of this clonotype. The rearrangement links TRBV2 to TRBJ1-1; 8 nucleotides line up with TRBD1. J was trimmed by 7 bases and V by 7 bases; bases with no gene match: 2. This CDR3 spans 11 amino acids. Germline V gene data show CDR1 as SNHLY and CDR2 as FYNNEI. CDR3 sequence: CASKGQVEAFF. The DNA of the CDR3 is TGTGCCAGCAAGGGACAGGTTGAAGCTTTCTTT.

This clonotype was detected many times. The chain carries TRBV7-8 and TRBJ2-5; 7 bases are a match to TRBD2. J was trimmed by 5 bases and V by 5 bases; bases with no gene match: 11. The CDR3 spans 15 residues. Germline CDR1 is SGHVS and CDR2 is FQNEAQ. This chain's CDR3 is CASSTQRGLRETQYF. The CDR3 DNA reads as TGTGCCAGCAGCACACAGCGGGGCTTGCGGGAGACCCAGTACTTC.

This clonotype was recorded a few times. V and J are TRBV10-3 and TRBJ1-2; TRBD1 aligns across 7 bases. Germline values: CDR1 ENHRY, CDR2 SYGVKD. V was pared by 6 bases and J by 8 bases, with 12 bases of the junction left unmatched. The CDR3 loop spans 14 amino acids. DNA for the CDR3: TGTGCCATCAGGGAGAATTCCGGGACAGACGGCTACACCTTC. This encodes CAIRENSGTDGYTF.

This chain joins TRBV4-2 and TRBJ2-3; D could derive from TRBD1 or TRBD2 (5 bases each). V was pared by 3 bases and J by 5 bases, with 15 bases between. CDR3 length: 15 amino acids. Looked up from germline, CDR1 is LGHNA and CDR2 is YNFKEQ. The DNA for the CDR3 is TGTGCCAGCAGCCAGTGGGACGGTGCAAGAGATACGCAGTATTTT. Amino acids: CASSQWDGARDTQYF.

The rearrangement joins TRBV7-9 to TRBJ2-1, with 9 nucleotides matching TRBD2. The CDR3 is 17 residues long. The V segment lost 3 bases and the J segment 8 bases; nucleotides outside the gene matches: 14. Germline CDR1 and CDR2: SEHNR and FQNEAQ (reference sequence). The CDR3 sequence is CASSFEPFKKRGDEQFF. In nucleotides, the CDR3 is TGTGCCAGCAGCTTTGAGCCTTTCAAAAAGCGGGGGGATGAGCAGTTCTTC.

The rearrangement links TRBV12-3 or TRBV12-4 to TRBJ1-4; D is unclear. CDR3 length: 14 amino acids. V gave up 2 bases and J gave up 5 bases, with 9 bases separating them. The CDR3, as DNA: TGTGCCAGCAGTTTAAGCTCAGCCAATGAAAAACTGTTTTTT. It translates to CASSLSSANEKLFF.

The chain couples TRBV29-1 to TRBJ1-2, with D unresolved. Germline CDR1 SQVTM, CDR2 ANQGSEA. V gave up 8 bases and J gave up 10 bases, with 23 bases separating them. This CDR3 has 13 amino acids. DNA for the CDR3: TGCAGCCTCAGGCGATCCCTACTATGTACCTACACCTTC. It codes for CSLRRSLLCTYTF.

This clonotype appeared many times. The chain uses TRBV20-1 and TRBJ1-2, with D unresolved. CDR1 and CDR2 from the germline V gene are DFQATT and SNEGSKA (reference sequence). This CDR3 has 11 amino acids. V was clipped by 1 base and J by 8 bases, with 8 bases between them. This chain's CDR3 is CSARGPNGYTF. The CDR3 nucleotides are TGCAGTGCTAGAGGCCCTAACGGCTACACCTTC.

Regarding this clonotype: This could be a read error, since a much larger clone is one nucleotide away. The gene calls are TRBV2 and TRBJ2-7; TRBD2 aligns across 15 bases. With V trimmed by 6 bases and J by 5 bases, 5 bases remained unmatched. The CDR3 is 15 amino acids. Germline CDR1 SNHLY, CDR2 FYNNEI. The CDR3 nucleotides are TGTGCCAGCAGGGGACTAGCGGGAGGAGAACACGAGCAGTACTTC. Translated: CASRGLAGGEHEQYF.

This clonotype was seen ten or more times. This sequence joins TRBV7-2 and TRBJ2-7; 8 nucleotides agree with TRBD2. The CDR3 length is 15 residues. Germline assignment: CDR1 SGHTA and CDR2 FQGNSA. The V gene end was trimmed by 1 base and the J gene end by 6 bases; junction bases not matched to a gene: 8. CDR3 sequence (DNA): TGTGCCAGCAGCTTAGGGTTAGCGGGACATAGCGAGCAGTACTTC. Amino acids: CASSLGLAGHSEQYF.

Comments on this clonotype: One base away lies a much larger clone, so this may be a sequencing read error. This chain uses TRBV12-3 or TRBV12-4 with TRBJ2-1; 10 positions agree with TRBD2. The V and J ends lost 2 bases and 5 bases, in that order; junction bases with no gene match: 6. The CDR3 is 16 amino acids. CDR3 amino acids: CASSLSSGGNHNEQFF. Here the CDR3 DNA reads TGTGCCAGCAGTTTAAGTAGCGGGGGGAACCACAATGAGCAGTTCTTC.

V usage is TRBV3-1 and J usage is TRBJ2-5, with D perhaps matching TRBD1 (6 bases). Between the trimmed V and J ends, which lost 2 bases and 5 bases, there was a span of 15 bases. The CDR3 loop spans 15 amino acids. Germline loops: CDR1 LGHDT, CDR2 YNNKEL (reference sequence). In DNA, the CDR3 is TGTGCCAGCAGCCAATCCCGGACAGCTCAGGAGACCCAGTACTTC. Residues: CASSQSRTAQETQYF.

This clonotype was seen more than once but under ten times. This chain uses TRBV9 with TRBJ2-1, with D possibly being TRBD1 (6 bases). This CDR3 is built from 16 residues. Germline V gives CDR1 SGDLS, CDR2 YYNGEE. The V gene lost 0 bases and the J gene lost 4 bases, with 14 bases spanning the gap. The CDR3, as DNA: TGTGCCAGCAGCGTAGGGGGAGAGGGGGATTACAATGAGCAGTTCTTC. Residues: CASSVGGEGDYNEQFF.

The rearrangement joins TRBV13 to TRBJ1-4; tentative D call: TRBD1 (6 bases). The CDR3 consists of 14 residues. Trimming removed 6 bases from V and 7 bases from J, with 15 bases in between. Per the germline V gene, CDR1 is PRHDT and CDR2 is FYEKMQ (reference sequence). The CDR3 is CASRRAGAGEKLFF. Here the CDR3 DNA reads TGTGCCAGCAGACGAGCGGGGGCGGGTGAAAAACTGTTTTTT.

Ten or more counts support this clonotype. The chain couples TRBV2 to TRBJ2-4, with 10 bases that match TRBD1. With 6 bases clipped from V and 7 bases from J, the junction kept 3 bases outside the gene matches. There are 13 residues in the CDR3. Germline V CDR1 and CDR2: SNHLY, FYNNEI. CDR3 in amino acids: CASRGTGVNIQYF. CDR3 DNA: TGTGCCAGCAGGGGGACAGGGGTTAACATTCAGTACTTC.

The gene calls are TRBV6-2 or TRBV6-3 and TRBJ1-4; the D is unclear. The CDR3 runs 12 residues. Trimming cost V 7 bases and J 4 bases, with 7 bases left between them. Looked up from germline, CDR1 is MNHEY and CDR2 is SVGEGT. The CDR3 reads CASTQSNEKLFF. The CDR3, as DNA: TGTGCCAGCACCCAGAGTAATGAAAAACTGTTTTTT.

In this sample, this clonotype turned up a few times. This chain links TRBV4-2 with TRBJ2-5; TRBD1 aligns across 7 bases. This CDR3 has 14 residues. Germline CDR1 LGHNA, CDR2 YNFKEQ. V lost 0 bases, J lost 3 bases, and 1 base stayed unmatched. This CDR3 is CASSQDQGEETQYF. In nucleotides, the CDR3 is TGTGCCAGCAGCCAAGATCAGGGGGAAGAGACCCAGTACTTC.

This clonotype has a handful of counts. The gene calls are TRBV10-3 and TRBJ2-4, with TRBD2 identical over 15 bases. After removal of 2 bases from V and 0 bases from J, the junction contained 5 bases not matched to a gene. The CDR3 loop spans 19 amino acids. The germline CDR1 and CDR2 sequences are ENHRY and SYGVKD. The CDR3 loop reads CAISEGTSGGQLAKNIQYF. CDR3 bases: TGTGCCATCAGTGAGGGGACTAGCGGGGGGCAATTAGCCAAAAACATTCAGTACTTC.

The sample holds a few counts of this clonotype. The V gene is TRBV4-1, the J gene TRBJ1-2; unclear D gene. With 4 bases removed from V and 6 bases from J, the gap between germline ends came to 18 bases. The CDR3 extends over 15 amino acids. Per the germline V gene, CDR1 is MGHRA and CDR2 is YSYEKL. CDR3 protein: CASSPPVGGLNGYTF. In nucleotides, the CDR3 is TGCGCCAGCAGCCCTCCCGTCGGTGGGTTAAATGGCTACACCTTC.

This clonotype was counted between two and nine times. The chain combines TRBV5-1 with TRBJ2-3; tentative D call: TRBD1 (5 bases). Germline assignment: CDR1 SGHRS and CDR2 YFSETQ. The ends were cut back, 2 bases at V and 0 bases at J, with 13 bases in the middle. The CDR3 loop spans 16 amino acids. The CDR3 nucleotides are TGCGCCAGCAGCTTTCAGGGTCTGGCGAGCACAGATACGCAGTATTTT. It encodes CASSFQGLASTDTQYF. Supplemented by reference TRBV5-1 and TRBJ2-3, the full variable domain reads KAGVTQTPRYLIKTRGQQVTLSCSPISGHRSVSWYQQTPGQGLQFLFEYFSETQRNKGNFPGRFSGRQFSNSRSEMNVSTLELGDSALYLCASSFQGLASTDTQYFGPGTRLTVL.

The chain combines TRBV19 with TRBJ2-1; 9 bases fit TRBD2. This CDR3 comprises 16 residues. CDR1 and CDR2 from the germline V gene are LNHDA and SQIVND (reference sequence). Trimming removed 5 bases from V and 6 bases from J; junction bases left unmatched: 11. CDR3 DNA sequence: TGTGCCAGTAGTGTTTTAGCGGGAGTGATAGTCAATGAGCAGTTCTTC. This gives the protein CASSVLAGVIVNEQFF.

DNA of the CDR3: TGTGCCATCAGTGATAGGGCCGATGAGCAGTTCTTC. Translation gives CAISDRADEQFF. This chain joins TRBV10-3 and TRBJ2-1, with no clear D. Between the trimmed V and J ends, which lost 3 bases and 8 bases, there was a span of 8 bases. This CDR3 spans 12 amino acids. The germline gives CDR1 ENHRY, CDR2 SYGVKD.